The 8 T cell receptor beta chains in this list originate from one sample, sequenced in a study of CD8 T cells in Susac syndrome. When the RNA was reverse transcribed, random hexamers were used with an input of about 0.5 to 1 ug. Each CDR3 protein gets one entry after TCRdb re-called the immunoSEQ multiplex PCR reads with MiXCR. The sample lists fewer than 150,000 distinct CDR3 sequences, roughly 95% occurring once. The sequenced sample consisted of CD4+ T cells from PBMCs. The origin of the receptors is a human donor in good health.

The chain carries TRBV4-1 and TRBJ1-3; D may be TRBD1 (5 bases). The CDR3 spans 17 residues. Deletions cut 1 base from V and 4 bases from J, with 17 bases between. Germline-derived CDR1 and CDR2 are MGHRA and YSYEKL. This CDR3 is CASSQVSGAGNGNTIYF. The CDR3 DNA reads TGCGCCAGCAGCCAAGTATCCGGGGCAGGGAACGGAAACACCATATATTTT.

The gene calls are TRBV3-1 and TRBJ2-7, with a weak D call TRBD1 (5 bases). Looked up from germline, CDR1 is LGHDT and CDR2 is YNNKEL (reference sequence). The CDR3 covers 12 residues. The V end was cut by 1 base, the J end by 7 bases, with 8 bases between. The CDR3 is CASSQAPGEQYF. Here the CDR3 DNA reads TGTGCCAGCAGCCAAGCCCCAGGGGAGCAGTACTTC.

The CDR3 protein is CASSEQLAGSQETQYF. In nucleotides, the CDR3 is TGTGCCAGCAGTGAACAGCTAGCGGGCAGCCAAGAGACCCAGTACTTC. The V and J genes are TRBV2 and TRBJ2-5, with 8 bases identical to TRBD2. CDR1 is SNHLY, CDR2 FYNNEI, per germline. The ends lost 2 bases at V and 1 base at J; junction bases unmatched: 6. This CDR3 region has 16 residues. The variable domain in full, with the rest retrieved from reference TRBV2 and TRBJ2-5, is EPEVTQTPSHQVTQMGQEVILRCVPISNHLYFYWYRQILGQKVEFLVSFYNNEISEKSEIFDDQFSVERPDGSNFTLKIRSTKLEDSAMYFCASSEQLAGSQETQYFGPGTRLLVL.

This clonotype occurred once. This chain connects TRBV5-1 to TRBJ2-3, with 8 bases matching TRBD2. J gave up 3 bases and V 1 base, and 4 bases lay outside the gene matches. The CDR3 runs 15 residues. Germline CDR1 SGHRS, CDR2 YFSETQ. The CDR3 reads CASSLSGSTTDTQYF. The CDR3 DNA reads as TGCGCCAGCAGCTTGAGCGGGAGTACGACAGATACGCAGTATTTT.

The chain is built from TRBV2 and TRBJ2-4; D unresolved. V gave up 7 bases and J gave up 1 base, with 5 bases separating them. The CDR3 is made up of 12 amino acids. Germline V lookup: CDR1 SNHLY, CDR2 FYNNEI. CDR3 nucleotide sequence: TGTGCCAGCACAGCCGCCAAAAACATTCAGTACTTC. The encoded protein is CASTAAKNIQYF.

The rearrangement joins TRBV29-1 to TRBJ2-1; no clear D gene. The ends were cut back, 8 bases at V and 7 bases at J, with 15 bases in the middle. CDR1 and CDR2 from the germline V gene are SQVTM and ANQGSEA. CDR3 length equals 12 residues. In DNA form, the CDR3 reads TGCAGCCCCGCAAGGGCCTTAAATGAGCAGTTCTTC. This translates into CSPARALNEQFF.

The chain joins TRBV6-5 to TRBJ2-7, with 8 bases lining up with TRBD1. CDR3 size: 15 residues. Trimming at V came to 2 bases and at J to 6 bases, leaving 9 bases not matched to a gene. CDR1 and CDR2 (germline): MNHEY, SVGAGI. CDR3 sequence reads: CASSYDSRGLAEQYF. DNA of the CDR3: TGTGCCAGCAGTTACGATTCCAGGGGGCTCGCCGAGCAGTACTTC.

This chain joins TRBV6-6 and TRBJ2-1; tentatively, D is TRBD2 (6 bases). CDR3 length: 16 residues. Germline CDR1 MNHNY, CDR2 SVGAGI (reference sequence). The V gene lost 7 bases and the J gene lost 3 bases, with 19 bases spanning the gap. The CDR3 region has the DNA TGTGCCAGCACCGCGACTAGTAATGGGTTCTACAATGAGCAGTTCTTC. Translating gives CASTATSNGFYNEQFF.